The clone carrying this TCR beta chain was counted ten times or more. Its cognate antigen is unknown. This specimen comes from a study of T cells in Graves' hyperthyroidism and ophthalmopathy. A patient was excluded if there was uncontrolled infection, other autoimmune disease, pregnancy or lactation. Germline CDR1 and CDR2: DFQATT and SNEGSKA (reference sequence). The CDR3 length is 15 residues. V was clipped by 6 bases and J by 1 base, with 18 bases between them. Overall study results and limits: Ophthalmopathy was told apart from stable hyperthyroidism by a 13 V-J model. Blood samples included most of the expanded thyroid clonotypes exceeding 0.001.

RNA transcripts were the template for amplifying TCR beta CDR3 regions. HTBI primers were used for first-round RT-PCR of the TCR CDR3. From the multiplex PCR reads, TCRdb called clonotypes with MiXCR, one entry per CDR3 protein. The sample lists a few hundred thousand distinct CDR3 sequences, around 46% occurring once. This clonotype was obtained from a woman aged 18-29 years with Graves' hyperthyroidism. V gene TRBV20-1 combines with J gene TRBJ1-1; a possible D gene is TRBD1 (6 bases). The sequenced sample consisted of peripheral blood or thyroid tissue (not recorded which). CDR3 loop: CSALSRSRGNTEAFF. The CDR3 DNA reads as TGCAGTGCCCTCAGCAGAAGCAGGGGGAACACTGAAGCTTTCTTT.